The 7 T cell receptor beta chains reported below all come from one sample, sequenced in a study of CD8 T cells in Susac syndrome. Reverse transcription of roughly 0.5 to 1 ug RNA was performed with random hexamers. One entry per CDR3 protein, called by TCRdb with MiXCR from the immunoSEQ multiplex PCR reads. The table lists around 140,000 distinct CDR3 sequences, 75% to 90% of them singletons, with roughly 0.5% in the top ten. Sequencing input: CD8+ T cells from PBMCs. These receptors all come from a human donor with multiple sclerosis.

This chain links TRBV19 with TRBJ2-6; D gene ambiguous. The CDR3 spans 13 residues. CDR1 is LNHDA and CDR2 is SQIVND in the germline V gene (reference sequence). The V and J ends lost 0 bases and 3 bases respectively, with 0 bases between them. This CDR3 is CASSIDGANVLTF. Written as DNA, the CDR3 is TGTGCCAGTAGTATAGATGGGGCCAACGTCCTGACTTTC.

The J gene is TRBJ2-3, the V gene TRBV3-1, with D unclear. V dropped 4 bases and J dropped 7 bases, with 15 bases sitting between them. The CDR3 is 14 residues long. Looked up from germline, CDR1 is LGHDT and CDR2 is YNNKEL (reference sequence). The CDR3 bases are TGTGCCAGCAGCCCCCGGACGGTTGCAAATACGCAGTATTTT. This sequence encodes CASSPRTVANTQYF.

This chain joins TRBV5-1 and TRBJ2-5; D is unclear. V was pared by 5 bases and J by 3 bases, with 11 bases between. The CDR3 spans 13 residues. In germline, CDR1 is SGHRS, CDR2 YFSETQ. CDR3 DNA: TGCGCCAGCAGACAGCCAGAAAAAGAGACCCAGTACTTC. Its translation: CASRQPEKETQYF.

Regarding this clonotype: The junction departs from the called germline gene at one end, perhaps through a read error. The rearrangement links TRBV7-3 to TRBJ1-2; D is undetermined. The CDR3 contains 11 residues. CDR1 is SGHTA and CDR2 is FQGTGA in the germline V gene. CDR3 region: CASSLGYGHTF. The CDR3 DNA reads as TGTGCCAGCAGCTTGGGCTATGGCCACACCTTC.

The rearrangement joins TRBV2 to TRBJ2-7, with D uncertain. The CDR3 runs 10 residues. V lost 7 bases, J lost 4 bases, and 5 bases lay in between. Germline-derived CDR1 and CDR2 are SNHLY and FYNNEI. The CDR3 protein is CASTRYEQYV. The CDR3 region has the DNA TGTGCCAGCACGCGTTACGAGCAGTACGTC.

This rearrangement joins TRBV12-3 or TRBV12-4 to TRBJ2-3; 10 bases line up with TRBD1. The ends lost 7 bases at V and 0 bases at J; junction bases unmatched: 10. This CDR3 is 17 amino acids long. The CDR3 sequence: CASTSRDRGHSTDTQYF. The CDR3 DNA reads as TGTGCCAGCACTTCTCGGGACAGGGGCCATAGCACAGATACGCAGTATTTT.

V and J are TRBV11-1 and TRBJ2-3, with TRBD2 identical over 10 bases. The CDR3 spans 20 residues. Trimming at V came to 4 bases and at J to 5 bases, leaving 21 bases not matched to a gene. In germline, CDR1 is SGHAT, CDR2 FQDESV (reference sequence). The DNA of the CDR3 is TGTGCCAGCAGCTCCCCAAAACTAGCGGGATCCCCCCGAGCACTAGATACGCAGTATTTT. It specifies CASSSPKLAGSPRALDTQYF.